This T cell receptor beta chain emerged from a study of T cell responses to AZD1222 COVID-19 vaccine. Findings of the study overall: Clonal diversity may have been underestimated, and the donors were mostly white British, with more females than males.

Note on this clone: Antigen specificity is unknown.

Clones were read by immunoSEQ multiplex PCR, and TCRdb kept only the in-frame ones, dropping some. This sample has about 130,000 clones, with approximately 89% found just once. The receptor's source is an adult in good health. Sequenced material: peripheral blood, taken on day 0 of AZD1222 vaccination.

The CDR3 DNA is TGTGCCGGCTGGGACAGTCTTGGCGAGCAGTACTTC. Translated: CAGWDSLGEQYF. The rearrangement uses TRBV30 and TRBJ2-7, with 7 bases aligning to TRBD1. CDR1 GTSNPN and CDR2 SVGIG come from the germline V gene (reference sequence). V gave up 8 bases and J gave up 6 bases; unmatched junction bases: 10. The CDR3 sequence is 12 residues long. Full variable domain (outside the CDR3, taken from reference TRBV30 and TRBJ2-7): SQTIHQWPATLVQPVGSPLSLECTVEGTSNPNLYWYRQAAGRGLQLLFYSVGIGQISSEVPQNLSASRPQDRQFILSSKKLLLSDSGFYLCAGWDSLGEQYFGPGTRLTVT.